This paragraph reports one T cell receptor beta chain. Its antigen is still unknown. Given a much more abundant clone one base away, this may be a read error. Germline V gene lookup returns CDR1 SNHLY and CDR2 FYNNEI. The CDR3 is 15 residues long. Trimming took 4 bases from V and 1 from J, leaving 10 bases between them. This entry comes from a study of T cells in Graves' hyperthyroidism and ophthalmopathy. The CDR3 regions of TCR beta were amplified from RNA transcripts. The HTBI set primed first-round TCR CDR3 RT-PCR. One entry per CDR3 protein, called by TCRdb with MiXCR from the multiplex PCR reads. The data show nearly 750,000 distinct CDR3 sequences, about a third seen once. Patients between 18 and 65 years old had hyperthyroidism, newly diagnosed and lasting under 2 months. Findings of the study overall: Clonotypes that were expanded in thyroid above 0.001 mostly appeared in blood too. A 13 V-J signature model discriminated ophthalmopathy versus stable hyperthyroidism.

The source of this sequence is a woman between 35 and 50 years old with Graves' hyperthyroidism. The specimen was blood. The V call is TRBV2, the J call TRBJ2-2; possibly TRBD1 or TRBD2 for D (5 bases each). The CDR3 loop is CASSAGSWNTGELFF. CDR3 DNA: TGTGCCAGCAGTGCAGGGAGTTGGAACACCGGGGAGCTGTTTTTT. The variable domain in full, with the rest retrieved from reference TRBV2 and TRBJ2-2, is EPEVTQTPSHQVTQMGQEVILRCVPISNHLYFYWYRQILGQKVEFLVSFYNNEISEKSEIFDDQFSVERPDGSNFTLKIRSTKLEDSAMYFCASSAGSWNTGELFFGEGSRLTVL.